This TCR beta chain was found in a study of blood T cell repertoires in COVID-19. Looked up from germline, CDR1 is SEHNR and CDR2 is FQNEAQ (reference sequence). Trimming took off 5 bases at V and 4 bases at J, with 18 bases between the two ends. The CDR3 totals 16 residues. Produced via immunoSEQ multiplex PCR; TCRdb's table is partial and in-frame only. Of 150,000 to 200,000 clones listed, around 73% are singletons. This clone has a single count. Donors in Cohort 3 who had recovered were those with two negative PCRs, healthcare professional clearance, or resolution of their symptoms. The chain has TRBV7-9 and TRBJ2-1; possibly TRBD2 for D (5 bases). Sequenced: PBMCs or T cells enriched from blood (not recorded which). The source of this sequence is a woman between 50 and 59 years old who had recovered from COVID-19. The chain's CDR3 is CASSARGSDSYNEQFF. The CDR3 DNA reads TGTGCCAGCAGCGCTAGAGGGAGCGACTCTTACAATGAGCAGTTCTTC.